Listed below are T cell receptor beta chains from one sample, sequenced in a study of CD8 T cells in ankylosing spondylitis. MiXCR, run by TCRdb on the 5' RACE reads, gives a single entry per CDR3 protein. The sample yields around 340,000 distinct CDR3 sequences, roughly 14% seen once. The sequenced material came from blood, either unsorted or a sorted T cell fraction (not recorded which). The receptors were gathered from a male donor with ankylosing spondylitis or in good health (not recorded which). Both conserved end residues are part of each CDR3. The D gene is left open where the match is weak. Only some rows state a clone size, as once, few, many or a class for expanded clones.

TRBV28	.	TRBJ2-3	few	CASNQGARGTQYF	TGTGCCAGCAATCAAGGGGCTAGGGGTACGCAGTATTTT
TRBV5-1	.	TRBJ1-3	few	CASSLAADSGNTIYF	TGCGCCAGCAGCTTGGCGGCGGACTCTGGAAACACCATATATTTT
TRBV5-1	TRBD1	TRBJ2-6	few	CASSGQVTGANVLTF	TGCGCCAGCAGTGGACAGGTAACCGGGGCCAACGTCCTGACTTTC
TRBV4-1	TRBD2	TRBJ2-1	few	CASSQIGTSGRSYNEQFF	TGCGCCAGCAGCCAGATAGGGACTAGCGGGAGATCCTACAATGAGCAGTTCTTC
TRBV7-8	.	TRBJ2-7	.	CASSRELRSYEQYF	TGTGCCAGCAGTCGGGAGCTCCGCTCCTACGAGCAGTACTTC
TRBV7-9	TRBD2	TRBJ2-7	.	CASSRREGRHEQYF	TGTGCCAGCAGCAGGCGGGAGGGCCGCCACGAGCAGTACTTC
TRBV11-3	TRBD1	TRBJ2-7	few	CASAGQGIYEQYF	TGTGCCTCCGCGGGACAGGGAATCTACGAGCAGTACTTC
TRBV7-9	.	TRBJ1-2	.	CASSRQEFYGYTF	TGTGCCAGCAGCCGGCAGGAGTTCTATGGCTACACCTTC
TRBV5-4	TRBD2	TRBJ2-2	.	CASSSGTSGGWSGELFF	TGTGCCAGCAGCTCCGGGACTAGCGGGGGCTGGTCCGGGGAGCTGTTTTTT
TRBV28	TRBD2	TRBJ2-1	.	CASSLPSPSGNYNEQFF	TGTGCCAGCAGTTTACCCTCACCTAGCGGGAATTACAATGAGCAGTTCTTC
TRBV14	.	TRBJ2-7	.	CASSWIDGDYEQYF	TGTGCCAGCAGCTGGATTGATGGGGACTACGAGCAGTACTTC
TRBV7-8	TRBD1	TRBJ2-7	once	CASSFTRDRYEQYF	TGTGCCAGCAGCTTCACCCGGGACAGGTACGAGCAGTACTTC
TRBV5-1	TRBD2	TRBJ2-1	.	CASSTELAGAHEQFF	TGCGCCAGCAGCACGGAACTAGCGGGAGCTCATGAGCAGTTCTTC
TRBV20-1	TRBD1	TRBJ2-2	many	CSARETGDTGELFF	TGCAGTGCTAGAGAAACAGGGGACACCGGGGAGCTGTTTTTT
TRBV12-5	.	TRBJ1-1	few	CASGKDTITQAFF	TGTGCTAGTGGTAAAGACACAATCACCCAAGCTTTCTTT
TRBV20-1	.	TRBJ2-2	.	CSATGAGELFF	TGCAGTGCTACGGGCGCCGGGGAGCTGTTTTTT
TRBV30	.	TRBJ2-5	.	CAWNRGAGETQYF	TGTGCCTGGAACCGGGGGGCAGGGGAGACCCAGTACTTC
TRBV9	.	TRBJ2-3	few	CASSVGGISDTQYF	TGTGCCAGCAGCGTAGGTGGGATCTCAGATACGCAGTATTTT